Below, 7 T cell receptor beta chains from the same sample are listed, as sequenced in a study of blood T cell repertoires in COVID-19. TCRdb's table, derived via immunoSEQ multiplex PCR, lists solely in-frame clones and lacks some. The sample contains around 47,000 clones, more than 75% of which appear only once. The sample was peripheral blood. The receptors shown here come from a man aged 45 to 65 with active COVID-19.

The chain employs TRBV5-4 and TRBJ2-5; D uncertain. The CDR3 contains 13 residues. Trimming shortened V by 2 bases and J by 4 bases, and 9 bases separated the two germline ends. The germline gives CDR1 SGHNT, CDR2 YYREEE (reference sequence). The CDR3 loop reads CASSFSPSETQYF. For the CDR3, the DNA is TGTGCCAGCAGCTTTAGCCCCTCAGAGACCCAGTACTTC.

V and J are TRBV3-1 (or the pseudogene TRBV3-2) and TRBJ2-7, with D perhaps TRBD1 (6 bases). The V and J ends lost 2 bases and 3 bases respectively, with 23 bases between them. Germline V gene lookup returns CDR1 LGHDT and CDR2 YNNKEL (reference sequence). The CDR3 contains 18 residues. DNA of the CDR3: TGTGCCAGCAGCCAACGTAAGATGGGTACAGGGTTTAGCTACGAGCAGTACTTC. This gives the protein CASSQRKMGTGFSYEQYF.

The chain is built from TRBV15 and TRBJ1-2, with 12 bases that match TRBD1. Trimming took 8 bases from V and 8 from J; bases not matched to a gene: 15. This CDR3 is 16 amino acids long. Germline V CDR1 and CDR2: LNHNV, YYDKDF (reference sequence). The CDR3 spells CATASTFAGTGGGYTF. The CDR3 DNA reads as TGTGCCACCGCCTCGACCTTCGCCGGGACAGGGGGCGGCTACACCTTC.

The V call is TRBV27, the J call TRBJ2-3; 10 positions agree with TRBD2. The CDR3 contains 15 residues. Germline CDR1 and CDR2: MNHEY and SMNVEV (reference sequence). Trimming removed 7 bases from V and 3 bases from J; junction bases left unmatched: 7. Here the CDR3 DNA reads TGTGCCAGCAATGACGGGACTAGCGAGACAGATACGCAGTATTTT. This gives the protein CASNDGTSETDTQYF.

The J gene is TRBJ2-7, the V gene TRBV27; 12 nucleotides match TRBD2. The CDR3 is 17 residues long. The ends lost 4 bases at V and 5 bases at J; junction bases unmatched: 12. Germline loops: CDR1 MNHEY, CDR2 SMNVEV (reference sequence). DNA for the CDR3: TGTGCCAGCAGTTCCCCTACTAGCGGGAGGAACGTCCACGAGCAGTACTTC. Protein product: CASSSPTSGRNVHEQYF.

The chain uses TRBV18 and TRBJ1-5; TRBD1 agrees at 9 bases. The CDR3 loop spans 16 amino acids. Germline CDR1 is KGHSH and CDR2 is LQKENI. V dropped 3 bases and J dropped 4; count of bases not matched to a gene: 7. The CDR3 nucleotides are TGTGCCAGCTCACCGCCCGGGACAGGGACAAATCAGCCCCAGCATTTT. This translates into CASSPPGTGTNQPQHF.

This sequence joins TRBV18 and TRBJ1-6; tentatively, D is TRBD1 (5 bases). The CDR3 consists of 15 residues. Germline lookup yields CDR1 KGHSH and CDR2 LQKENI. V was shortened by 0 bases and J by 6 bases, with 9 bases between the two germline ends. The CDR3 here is CASSPPGQTNSPLHF. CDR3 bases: TGTGCCAGCTCACCACCGGGGCAGACTAATTCACCCCTCCACTTT. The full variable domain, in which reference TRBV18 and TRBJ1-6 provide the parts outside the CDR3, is NAGVMQNPRHLVRRRGQEARLRCSPMKGHSHVYWYRQLPEEGLKFMVYLQKENIIDESGMPKERFSAEFPKEGPSILRIQQVVRGDSAAYFCASSPPGQTNSPLHFGNGTRLTVT.